The T cell receptor beta chain under discussion was sequenced for a study of blood T cell repertoires in COVID-19. Using immunoSEQ multiplex PCR, the repertoire was profiled, and TCRdb retains in-frame clones only, with some absent. The profile shows approximately 100,000 clones, 91% of them singletons. CDR1 and CDR2 from the germline V gene are MGHRA and YSYEKL. The CDR3 length is 18 residues. The V segment lost 0 bases and the J segment 7 bases; nucleotides outside the gene matches: 12. This clone has more than one count but fewer than ten. Sample: peripheral blood. The rearrangement uses TRBV4-1 and TRBJ1-4; TRBD1 matches at 9 bases. The sequence derives from a man in his fifties or sixties with acute or convalescent COVID-19. This chain's CDR3 is CASSQDRRGTGNGEKLFF. As DNA, the CDR3 is TGCGCCAGCAGCCAAGATAGGAGGGGGACAGGGAACGGTGAAAAACTGTTTTTT.